In this sample, the clone carrying this T cell receptor beta chain turned up a few times. Antigen: not known. Every TCR cDNA molecule carried a tag that served as a unique molecular identifier. Via MiXCR, TCRdb re-called the 5' RACE reads, giving one row per CDR3 protein. The data hold 20,000 or so distinct CDR3 sequences, with 5.5% to 8% observed a single time. V trimming: 3 bases; J trimming: 3 bases; junction bases outside the gene matches: 6. The germline CDR1 and CDR2 sequences are DFQATT and SNEGSKA (reference sequence). The CDR3 sequence is 15 residues long. This sample stems from a study of spatial heterogeneity in lung cancer. Points from the study as a whole: Counts that tracked tumor mutation counts were those of expanded intratumoral alpha and beta TCRs.

Indicated time point: sample taken at primary tumor resection. The chain has TRBV20-1 and TRBJ2-1; TRBD2 aligns across 9 bases. Material: lung tumor tissue, obtained at surgery. The TCR was taken from a female donor with early-stage non-small cell lung cancer. DNA for the CDR3: TGCAGTGCTAGCCAAGCGGGGGGCCTCTACAATGAGCAGTTCTTC. Amino acid sequence: CSASQAGGLYNEQFF.